These T cell receptor beta chains were read from a single sample in a study of blood T cell repertoires in COVID-19. Clones were sequenced by immunoSEQ multiplex PCR, and TCRdb holds only the in-frame ones, with some missing. The sample includes approximately 180,000 clones, 81% of them seen just once. Sequencing was performed on peripheral blood. These receptor sequences come from a woman of 80 years or more with COVID-19, enrolled during active disease. Both conserved end residues are part of each CDR3. Each record gives: J gene, CDR3 length, D gene, clone size, V gene, CDR3 protein, CDR3 DNA. The D gene is left open where the match is weak. Size tells how often a clone was seen (once, few, many) or the class of an expanded clone, and some rows leave it out.

J: TRBJ2-5
length: 16
D: TRBD2
size: .
V: TRBV23-1
CDR3: CASSHLGLAGGQTQYF
DNA: TGCGCCAGCAGTCACCTGGGACTAGCGGGGGGTCAGACCCAGTACTTC

J: TRBJ2-7
length: 17
D: .
size: .
V: TRBV19
CDR3: CASSTNHRRGRVHEQYF
DNA: TGTGCCAGTAGTACGAACCACAGGCGGGGGCGAGTACACGAGCAGTACTTC

J: TRBJ1-4
length: 14
D: TRBD1
size: .
V: TRBV5-1
CDR3: CASRSGTGTEKLFF
DNA: TGCGCCAGCAGGTCCGGGACAGGGACTGAAAAACTGTTTTTT

J: TRBJ2-1
length: 14
D: .
size: .
V: TRBV7-2
CDR3: CASRAGISGDEQFF
DNA: TGTGCCAGCAGAGCCGGAATCTCAGGGGATGAGCAGTTCTTC

J: TRBJ2-7
length: 14
D: .
size: .
V: TRBV28
CDR3: CASVEGQIPYEQYF
DNA: TGTGCCAGCGTAGAAGGACAGATCCCCTACGAGCAGTACTTC

J: TRBJ2-1
length: 13
D: .
size: once
V: TRBV7-3
CDR3: CASGTGHGSEQFF
DNA: TGTGCCAGCGGAACTGGACACGGGAGTGAGCAGTTCTTC

J: TRBJ2-1
length: 14
D: TRBD2
size: .
V: TRBV11-2
CDR3: CASSLAGGYNEQFF
DNA: TGTGCCAGCAGCTTAGCGGGAGGGTACAATGAGCAGTTCTTC

J: TRBJ2-1
length: 13
D: TRBD2
size: .
V: TRBV2
CDR3: CASGGRSYNEQFF
DNA: TGTGCCAGCGGCGGGAGGTCATACAATGAGCAGTTCTTC

J: TRBJ2-2
length: 12
D: .
size: .
V: TRBV12-3/TRBV12-4
CDR3: CASSLAGEKLFF
DNA: TGTGCCAGCAGTTTAGCTGGGGAGAAGCTGTTTTTT

J: TRBJ2-7
length: 14
D: .
size: .
V: TRBV2
CDR3: CASSERPHAIEQYF
DNA: TGTGCCAGCAGTGAGAGGCCCCATGCGATCGAGCAGTACTTC

J: TRBJ2-1
length: 13
D: .
size: .
V: TRBV18
CDR3: CASSAGVGNEQFF
DNA: TGTGCCAGCTCGGCGGGCGTCGGCAATGAGCAGTTCTTC

J: TRBJ1-2
length: 14
D: TRBD1
size: .
V: TRBV18
CDR3: CASSVGQGDYGYTF
DNA: TGTGCCAGCTCAGTCGGACAGGGGGACTATGGCTACACCTTC

J: TRBJ2-1
length: 13
D: .
size: .
V: TRBV27
CDR3: CASSFISYNEQFF
DNA: TGTGCCAGCAGTTTTATCAGTTACAATGAGCAGTTCTTC

J: TRBJ2-2
length: 15
D: TRBD2
size: few
V: TRBV27
CDR3: CASSLLAGGFGELFF
DNA: TGTGCCAGCAGTTTACTAGCGGGAGGTTTCGGGGAGCTGTTTTTT

J: TRBJ2-1
length: 15
D: .
size: .
V: TRBV7-9
CDR3: CASSFQLLGYNEQFF
DNA: TGTGCCAGCAGCTTTCAGCTACTAGGCTACAATGAGCAGTTCTTC

J: TRBJ2-7
length: 13
D: .
size: .
V: TRBV20-1
CDR3: CSASGGLGYEQYF
DNA: TGCAGTGCTAGTGGGGGGCTGGGTTACGAGCAGTACTTC

J: TRBJ1-2
length: 13
D: TRBD1
size: .
V: TRBV24-1
CDR3: CATSGEAGGGYTF
DNA: TGTGCCACCAGTGGAGAGGCAGGGGGTGGCTACACCTTC

J: TRBJ1-2
length: 16
D: TRBD1
size: once
V: TRBV15
CDR3: CATSPAGQGANYGYTF
DNA: TGTGCCACCAGCCCTGCAGGACAGGGTGCTAACTATGGCTACACCTTC

J: TRBJ2-7
length: 13
D: .
size: .
V: TRBV6-5
CDR3: CASRSGTTYEQYF
DNA: TGTGCCAGCAGATCCGGGACAACCTACGAGCAGTACTTC

J: TRBJ1-1
length: 16
D: .
size: .
V: TRBV2
CDR3: CASRRSQSWMNTEAFF
DNA: TGTGCCAGCAGACGGAGCCAATCCTGGATGAACACTGAAGCTTTCTTT

J: TRBJ1-3
length: 15
D: .
size: .
V: TRBV4-1
CDR3: CASSFPGGSGNTIYF
DNA: TGCGCCAGCAGCTTCCCGGGGGGCTCTGGAAACACCATATATTTT

J: TRBJ1-6
length: 14
D: TRBD1
size: once
V: TRBV28
CDR3: CASSQGGDNSPLHF
DNA: TGTGCCAGCAGTCAGGGGGGAGATAATTCACCCCTCCACTTT

J: TRBJ1-5
length: 14
D: TRBD1
size: .
V: TRBV7-8
CDR3: CASSLTGSNQPQHF
DNA: TGTGCCAGCAGCTTGACAGGGAGCAATCAGCCCCAGCATTTT

J: TRBJ1-5
length: 13
D: TRBD1
size: .
V: TRBV2
CDR3: CASRGQGGQPQHF
DNA: TGTGCCAGCAGGGGACAGGGCGGTCAGCCCCAGCATTTT

J: TRBJ2-6
length: 18
D: .
size: .
V: TRBV5-1
CDR3: CASSLVQGPKSGANVLTF
DNA: TGCGCCAGCAGCTTGGTACAGGGACCTAAGTCTGGGGCCAACGTCCTGACTTTC

J: TRBJ2-6
length: 15
D: .
size: .
V: TRBV7-2
CDR3: CASSRGNSGANVLTF
DNA: TGTGCCAGCAGTCGAGGGAACTCTGGGGCCAACGTCCTGACTTTC

J: TRBJ1-2
length: 14
D: TRBD1
size: .
V: TRBV11-2
CDR3: CASSLVRTGGGYTF
DNA: TGTGCCAGCAGCTTAGTCAGGACAGGGGGCGGCTACACCTTC

J: TRBJ2-7
length: 11
D: TRBD2
size: .
V: TRBV6-5
CDR3: CAASGIYEQYF
DNA: TGTGCCGCTAGCGGGATATACGAGCAGTACTTC

J: TRBJ2-3
length: 14
D: TRBD1
size: .
V: TRBV15
CDR3: CATSDRAHTDTQYF
DNA: TGTGCCACCAGCGACAGGGCCCACACAGATACGCAGTATTTT

J: TRBJ2-7
length: 14
D: .
size: once
V: TRBV19
CDR3: CASSISPGDYEQYF
DNA: TGTGCCAGTAGTATTTCCCCTGGAGACTACGAGCAGTACTTC